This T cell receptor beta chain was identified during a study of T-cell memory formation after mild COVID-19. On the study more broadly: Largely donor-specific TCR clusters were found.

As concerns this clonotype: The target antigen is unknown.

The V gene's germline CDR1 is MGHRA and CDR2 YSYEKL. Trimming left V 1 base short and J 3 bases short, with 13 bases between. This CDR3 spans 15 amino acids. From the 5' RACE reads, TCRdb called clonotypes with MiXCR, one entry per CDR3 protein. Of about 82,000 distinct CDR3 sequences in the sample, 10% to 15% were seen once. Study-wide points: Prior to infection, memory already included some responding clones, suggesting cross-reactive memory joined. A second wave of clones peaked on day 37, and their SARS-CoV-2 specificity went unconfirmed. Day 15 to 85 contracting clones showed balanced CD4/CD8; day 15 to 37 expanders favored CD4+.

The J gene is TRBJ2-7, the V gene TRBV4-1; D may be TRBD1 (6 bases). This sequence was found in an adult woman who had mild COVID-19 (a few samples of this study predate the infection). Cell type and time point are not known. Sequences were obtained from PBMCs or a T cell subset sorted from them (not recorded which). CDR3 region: CASSQAWDILYEQYF. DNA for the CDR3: TGCGCCAGCAGCCAAGCCTGGGACATCCTCTACGAGCAGTACTTC.